This T cell receptor beta chain was identified in a study of post-analysis software for immune sequencing data. Study as a whole: Some patients lacked subtype; others had relapsing-remitting, secondary progressive or progressive-relapsing disease.

Sequencing libraries made from TCR beta cDNA carried unique molecular identifiers. Roughly 470,000 cDNA molecules came from around 1 to 10 million T cells. TCRdb recomputed calls from the PCR reads with MiXCR, one row per CDR3 protein. The sample yields approximately 630,000 distinct CDR3 sequences, over 45% seen once. As regards this clonotype: What it binds is not known.

V was clipped by 4 bases and J by 2 bases, with 12 bases between them. Germline CDR1 MDHEN, CDR2 SYDVKM. CDR3 length: 15 residues. Study observations and caveats: Five or six TRBV segments, TRBV5-6, TRBV5-1 and TRBV20-1 among them, were found more frequent in patients than controls. Batch-mates among the samples co-clustered strongly by F measure. Controls had significantly higher normalized Chao1 diversity than multiple sclerosis patients.

This receptor was taken from a girl under 10 years old with multiple sclerosis. What was sequenced was blood. The chain employs TRBV28 and TRBJ1-5; D might be TRBD1 (6 bases). This CDR3 is CASSWDRGRNQPQHF. CDR3 coding DNA: TGTGCCAGCAGTTGGGACCGGGGGCGCAATCAGCCCCAGCATTTT. Supplemented by reference TRBV28 and TRBJ1-5, the full variable domain reads DVKVTQSSRYLVKRTGEKVFLECVQDMDHENMFWYRQDPGLGLRLIYFSYDVKMKEKGDIPEGYSVSREKKERFSLILESASTNQTSMYLCASSWDRGRNQPQHFGDGTRLSIL.